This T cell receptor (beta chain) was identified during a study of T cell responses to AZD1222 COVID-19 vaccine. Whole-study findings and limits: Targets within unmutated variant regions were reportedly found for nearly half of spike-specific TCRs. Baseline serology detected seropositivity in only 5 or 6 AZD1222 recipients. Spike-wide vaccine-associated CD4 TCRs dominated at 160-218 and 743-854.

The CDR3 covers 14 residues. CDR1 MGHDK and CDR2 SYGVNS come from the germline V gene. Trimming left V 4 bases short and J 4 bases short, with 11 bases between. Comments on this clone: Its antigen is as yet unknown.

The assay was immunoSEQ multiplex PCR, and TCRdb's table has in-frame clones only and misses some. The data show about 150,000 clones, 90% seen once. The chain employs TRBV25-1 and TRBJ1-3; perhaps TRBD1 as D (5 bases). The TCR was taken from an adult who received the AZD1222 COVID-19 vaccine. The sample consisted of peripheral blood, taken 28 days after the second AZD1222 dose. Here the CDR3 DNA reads TGTGCCAGCAGTGTACAGGCTTTCGGAAACACCATATATTTT. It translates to CASSVQAFGNTIYF.